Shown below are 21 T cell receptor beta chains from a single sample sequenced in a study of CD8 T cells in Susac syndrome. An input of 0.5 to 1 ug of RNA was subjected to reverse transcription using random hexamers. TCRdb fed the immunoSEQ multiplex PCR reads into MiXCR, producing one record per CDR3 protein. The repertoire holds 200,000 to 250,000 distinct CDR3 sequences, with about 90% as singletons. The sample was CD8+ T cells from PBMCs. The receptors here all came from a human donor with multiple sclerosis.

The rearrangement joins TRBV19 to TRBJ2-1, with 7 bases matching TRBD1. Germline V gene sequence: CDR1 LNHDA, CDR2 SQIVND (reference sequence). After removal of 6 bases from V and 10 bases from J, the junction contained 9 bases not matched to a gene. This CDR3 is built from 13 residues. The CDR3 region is CASRHGQVREQFF. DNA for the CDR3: TGTGCCAGTAGACACGGACAGGTTCGGGAGCAGTTCTTC.

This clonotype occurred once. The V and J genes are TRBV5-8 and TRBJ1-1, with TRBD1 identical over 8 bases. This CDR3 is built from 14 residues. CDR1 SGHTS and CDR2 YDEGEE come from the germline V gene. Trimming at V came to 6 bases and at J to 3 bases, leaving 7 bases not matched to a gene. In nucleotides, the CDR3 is TGTGCCAGCAACGTACAGGGGGGATACACTGAAGCTTTCTTT. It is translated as CASNVQGGYTEAFF. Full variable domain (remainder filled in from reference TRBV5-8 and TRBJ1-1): EAGVTQSPTHLIKTRGQQATLRCSPISGHTSVYWYQQALGLGLQFLLWYDEGEERNRGNFPPRFSGRQFPNYSSELNVNALELEDSALYLCASNVQGGYTEAFFGQGTRLTVV.

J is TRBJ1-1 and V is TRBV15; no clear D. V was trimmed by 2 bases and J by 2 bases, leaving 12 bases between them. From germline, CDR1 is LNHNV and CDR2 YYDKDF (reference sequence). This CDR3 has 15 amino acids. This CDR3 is CATSRFGDPNTEAFF. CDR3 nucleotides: TGTGCCACCAGCAGATTCGGGGATCCCAACACTGAAGCTTTCTTT.

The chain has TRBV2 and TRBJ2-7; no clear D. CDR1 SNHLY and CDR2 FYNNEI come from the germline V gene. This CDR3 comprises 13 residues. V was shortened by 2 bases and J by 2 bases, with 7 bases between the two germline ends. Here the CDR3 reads CASSERQPYEQYF. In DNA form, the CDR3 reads TGTGCCAGCAGTGAACGGCAGCCCTACGAGCAGTACTTC.

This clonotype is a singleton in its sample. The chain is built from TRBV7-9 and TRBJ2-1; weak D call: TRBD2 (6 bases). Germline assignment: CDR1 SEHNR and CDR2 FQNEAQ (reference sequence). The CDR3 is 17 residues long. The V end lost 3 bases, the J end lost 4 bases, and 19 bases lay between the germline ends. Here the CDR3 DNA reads TGTGCCAGCAGCTTCCCCTCGGGACTCCGGGGATACAATGAGCAGTTCTTC. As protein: CASSFPSGLRGYNEQFF.

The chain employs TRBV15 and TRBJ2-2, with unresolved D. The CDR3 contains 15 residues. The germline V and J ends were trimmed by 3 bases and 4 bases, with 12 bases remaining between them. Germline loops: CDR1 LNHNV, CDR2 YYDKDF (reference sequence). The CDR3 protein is CATSRVASVTGELFF. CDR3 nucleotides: TGTGCCACCAGCAGGGTCGCTTCGGTCACCGGGGAGCTGTTTTTT.

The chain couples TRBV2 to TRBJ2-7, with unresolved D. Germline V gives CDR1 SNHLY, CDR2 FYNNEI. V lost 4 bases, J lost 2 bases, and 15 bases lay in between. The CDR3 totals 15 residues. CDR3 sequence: CASSATTTGPYEQYF. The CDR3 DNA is TGTGCCAGCAGTGCAACGACGACGGGTCCCTACGAGCAGTACTTC.

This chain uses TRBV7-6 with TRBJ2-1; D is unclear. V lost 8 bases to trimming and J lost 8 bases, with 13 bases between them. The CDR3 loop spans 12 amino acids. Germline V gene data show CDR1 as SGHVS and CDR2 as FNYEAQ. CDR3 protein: CASDSGSDEQFF. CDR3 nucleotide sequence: TGTGCCAGCGACTCGGGTTCGGATGAGCAGTTCTTC.

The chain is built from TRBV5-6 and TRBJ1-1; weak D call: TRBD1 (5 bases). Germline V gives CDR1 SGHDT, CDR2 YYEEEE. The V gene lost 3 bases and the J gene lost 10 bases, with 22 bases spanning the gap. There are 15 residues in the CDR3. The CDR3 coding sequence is TGTGCCAGCAGCTACCAAGACAGTTCCATGTATGGAGCTTTCTTT. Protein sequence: CASSYQDSSMYGAFF. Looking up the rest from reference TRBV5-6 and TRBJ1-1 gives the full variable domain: DAGVTQSPTHLIKTRGQQVTLRCSPKSGHDTVSWYQQALGQGPQFIFQYYEEEERQRGNFPDRFSGHQFPNYSSELNVNALLLGDSALYLCASSYQDSSMYGAFFGQGTRLTVV.

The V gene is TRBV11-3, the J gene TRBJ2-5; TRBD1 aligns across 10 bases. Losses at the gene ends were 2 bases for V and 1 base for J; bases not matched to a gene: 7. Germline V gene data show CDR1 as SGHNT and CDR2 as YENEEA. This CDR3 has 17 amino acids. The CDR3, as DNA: TGTGCCAGCAGCTTAACCAGCGGACAGGGGGTCCAAGAGACCCAGTACTTC. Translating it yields CASSLTSGQGVQETQYF.

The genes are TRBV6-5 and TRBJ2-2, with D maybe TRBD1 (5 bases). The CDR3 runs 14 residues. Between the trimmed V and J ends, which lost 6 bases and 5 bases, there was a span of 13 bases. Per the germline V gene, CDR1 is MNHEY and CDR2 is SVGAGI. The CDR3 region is CASSPVTGTGELFF. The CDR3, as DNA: TGTGCCAGCAGCCCTGTTACAGGAACCGGGGAGCTGTTTTTT.

In DNA form, the CDR3 reads TGTGCCAGCAGTTTAGTCACTAGCGGGCATGAGCAGTTCTTC. As protein: CASSLVTSGHEQFF. The rearrangement uses TRBV27 and TRBJ2-1, with 9 bases matching TRBD2. Germline values: CDR1 MNHEY, CDR2 SMNVEV (reference sequence). CDR3 size: 14 residues. V lost 2 bases, J lost 8 bases, and 4 bases stayed unmatched.

The CDR3 DNA sequence: TGTGCCAGTAGTAAATACAATAGCAATCAGCCCCAGCATTTT. Protein: CASSKYNSNQPQHF. The V call is TRBV19, the J call TRBJ1-5; D ambiguous. CDR1 and CDR2 from the germline V gene are LNHDA and SQIVND (reference sequence). Between the trimmed V and J ends, which lost 4 bases and 0 bases, there was a span of 7 bases. The CDR3 length is 14 residues. Full variable domain (outside the CDR3, taken from reference TRBV19 and TRBJ1-5): DGGITQSPKYLFRKEGQNVTLSCEQNLNHDAMYWYRQDPGQGLRLIYYSQIVNDFQKGDIAEGYSVSREKKESFPLTVTSAQKNPTAFYLCASSKYNSNQPQHFGDGTRLSIL.

CDR3 residues: CSVEGRDSYGYTF. DNA for the CDR3: TGCAGCGTTGAAGGCCGGGACAGCTATGGCTACACCTTC. The chain carries TRBV29-1 and TRBJ1-2, with 7 bases that match TRBD1. This CDR3 is 13 amino acids long. With 1 base clipped from V and 4 bases from J, the junction kept 3 bases outside the gene matches. The germline gives CDR1 SQVTM, CDR2 ANQGSEA.

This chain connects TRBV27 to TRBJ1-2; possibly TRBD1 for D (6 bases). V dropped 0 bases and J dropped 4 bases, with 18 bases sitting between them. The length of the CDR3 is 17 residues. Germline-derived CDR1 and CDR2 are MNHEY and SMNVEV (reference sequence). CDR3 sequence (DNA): TGTGCCAGCAGTTTATCTATACTTTCAGGGGCACTCTATGGCTACACCTTC. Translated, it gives CASSLSILSGALYGYTF.

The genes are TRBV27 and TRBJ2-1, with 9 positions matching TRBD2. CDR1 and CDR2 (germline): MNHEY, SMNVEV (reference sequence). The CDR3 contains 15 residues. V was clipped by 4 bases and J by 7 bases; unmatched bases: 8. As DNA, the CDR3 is TGTGCCAGCAGTTCCCAGGGACTAGCTCCGAATGAGCAGTTCTTC. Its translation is CASSSQGLAPNEQFF.

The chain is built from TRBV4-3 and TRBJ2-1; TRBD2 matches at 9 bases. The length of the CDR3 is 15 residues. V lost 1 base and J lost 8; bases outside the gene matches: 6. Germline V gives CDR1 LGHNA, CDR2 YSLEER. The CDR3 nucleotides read TGCGCCAGCAGCCAAGTAGCGGGAGTAGTATATGAGCAGTTCTTC. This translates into CASSQVAGVVYEQFF.

This CDR3 reads CASSQEAVLSSYEQYF. In DNA, the CDR3 is TGCGCCAGCAGCCAGGAAGCGGTTTTGAGCTCCTACGAGCAGTACTTC. V usage is TRBV4-3 and J usage is TRBJ2-7, with a possible D match to TRBD2 (5 bases). This CDR3 spans 16 amino acids. V lost 3 bases and J lost 0, with 15 bases in between. CDR1 is LGHNA, CDR2 YSLEER, per germline.

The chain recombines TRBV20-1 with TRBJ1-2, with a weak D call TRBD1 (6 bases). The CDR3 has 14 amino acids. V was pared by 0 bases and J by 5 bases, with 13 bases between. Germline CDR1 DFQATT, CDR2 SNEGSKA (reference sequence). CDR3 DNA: TGCAGTGCTAGAGATCAGGGGACTTTATATGGCTACACCTTC. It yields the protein CSARDQGTLYGYTF.

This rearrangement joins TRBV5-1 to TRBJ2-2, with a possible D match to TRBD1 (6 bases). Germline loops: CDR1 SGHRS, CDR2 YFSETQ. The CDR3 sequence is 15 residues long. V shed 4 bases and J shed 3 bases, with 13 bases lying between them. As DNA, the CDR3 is TGCGCCAGCAGCCTAACAGGGCCCTACACCGGGGAGCTGTTTTTT. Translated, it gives CASSLTGPYTGELFF.

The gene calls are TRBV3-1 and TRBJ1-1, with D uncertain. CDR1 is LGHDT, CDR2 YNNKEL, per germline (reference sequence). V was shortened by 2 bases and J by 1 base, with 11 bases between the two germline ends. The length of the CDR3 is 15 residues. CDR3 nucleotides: TGTGCCAGCAGCCAACGGGCCGCACAGAACACTGAAGCTTTCTTT. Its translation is CASSQRAAQNTEAFF.